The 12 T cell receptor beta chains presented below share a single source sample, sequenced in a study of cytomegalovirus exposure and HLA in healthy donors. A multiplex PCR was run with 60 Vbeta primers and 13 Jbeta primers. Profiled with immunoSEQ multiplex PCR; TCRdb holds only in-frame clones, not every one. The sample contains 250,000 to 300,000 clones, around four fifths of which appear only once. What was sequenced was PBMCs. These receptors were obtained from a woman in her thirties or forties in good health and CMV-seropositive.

CDR3 amino acids: CASSNETRVDESEQYF. CDR3 nucleotides: TGTGCCAGCAGCAACGAAACTCGGGTCGATGAGAGCGAGCAGTACTTC. The chain combines TRBV21-1 with TRBJ2-7; the table gives TRBD2 as D, unverified against the DNA. TRBV21-1 is assigned pseudogene status. The CDR3 is 16 amino acids.

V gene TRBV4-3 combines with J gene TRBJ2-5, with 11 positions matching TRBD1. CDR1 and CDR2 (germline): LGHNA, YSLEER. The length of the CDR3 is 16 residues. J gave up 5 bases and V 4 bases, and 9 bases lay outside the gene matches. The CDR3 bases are TGCGCCAGCAGCCGAACGAGTGGGACAGGGGGTGAGACCCAGTACTTC. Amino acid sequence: CASSRTSGTGGETQYF.

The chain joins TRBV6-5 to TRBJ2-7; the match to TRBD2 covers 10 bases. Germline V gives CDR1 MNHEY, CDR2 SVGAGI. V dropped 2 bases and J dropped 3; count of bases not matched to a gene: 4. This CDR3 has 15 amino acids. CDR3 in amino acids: CASSYAPSGSYEQYF. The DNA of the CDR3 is TGTGCCAGCAGTTACGCCCCTAGCGGGAGCTACGAGCAGTACTTC.

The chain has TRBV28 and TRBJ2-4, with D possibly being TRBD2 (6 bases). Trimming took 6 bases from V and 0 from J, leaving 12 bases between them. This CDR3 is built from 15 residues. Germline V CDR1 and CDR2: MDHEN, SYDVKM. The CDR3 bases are TGTGCCAGCAGCTCCGCGGGGATAGCCAAAAACATTCAGTACTTC. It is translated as CASSSAGIAKNIQYF.

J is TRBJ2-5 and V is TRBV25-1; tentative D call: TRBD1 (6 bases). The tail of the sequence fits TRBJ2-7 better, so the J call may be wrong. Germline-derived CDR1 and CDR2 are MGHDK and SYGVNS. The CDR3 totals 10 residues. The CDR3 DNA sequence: TGTGCCAGTCAGGGGTACGAGCAGTACTTC. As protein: CASQGYEQYF.

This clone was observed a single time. CDR3 bases: TGTGCCAGCAGTTCGAGGGGGCGTGGGGAGCAGTACTTC. Protein: CASSSRGRGEQYF. The rearrangement joins TRBV28 to TRBJ2-7; TRBD1 matches at 7 bases. Germline-derived CDR1 and CDR2 are MDHEN and SYDVKM. The ends lost 4 bases at V and 7 bases at J; junction bases unmatched: 7. The CDR3 is 13 amino acids. Full variable domain (rest looked up from reference TRBV28 and TRBJ2-7): DVKVTQSSRYLVKRTGEKVFLECVQDMDHENMFWYRQDPGLGLRLIYFSYDVKMKEKGDIPEGYSVSREKKERFSLILESASTNQTSMYLCASSSRGRGEQYFGPGTRLTVT.

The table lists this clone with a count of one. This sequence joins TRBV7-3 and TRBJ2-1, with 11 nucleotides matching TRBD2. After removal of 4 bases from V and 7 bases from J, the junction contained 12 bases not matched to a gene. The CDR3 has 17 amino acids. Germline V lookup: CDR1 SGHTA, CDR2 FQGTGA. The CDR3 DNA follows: TGTGCCAGCAGCTCAACCCCACTAGCGGGAGAGAGGAATGAGCAGTTCTTC. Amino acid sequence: CASSSTPLAGERNEQFF.

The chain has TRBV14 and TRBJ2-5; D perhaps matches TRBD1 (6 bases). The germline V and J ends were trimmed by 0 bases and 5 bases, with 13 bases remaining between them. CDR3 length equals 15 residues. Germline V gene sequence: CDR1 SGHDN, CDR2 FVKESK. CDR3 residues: CASSQDGTPRETQYF. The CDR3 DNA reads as TGTGCCAGCAGCCAAGATGGGACACCTCGGGAGACCCAGTACTTC. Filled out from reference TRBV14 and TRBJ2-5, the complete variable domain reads EAGVTQFPSHSVIEKGQTVTLRCDPISGHDNLYWYRRVMGKEIKFLLHFVKESKQDESGMPNNRFLAERTGGTYSTLKVQPAELEDSGVYFCASSQDGTPRETQYFGPGTRLLVL.

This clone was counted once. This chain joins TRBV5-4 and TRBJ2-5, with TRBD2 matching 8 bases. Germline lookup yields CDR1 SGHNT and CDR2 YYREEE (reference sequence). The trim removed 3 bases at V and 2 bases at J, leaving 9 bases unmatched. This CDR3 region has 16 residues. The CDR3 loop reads CASSSLSGSHQETQYF. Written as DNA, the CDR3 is TGTGCCAGCAGCTCCCTCAGCGGGAGTCATCAAGAGACCCAGTACTTC.

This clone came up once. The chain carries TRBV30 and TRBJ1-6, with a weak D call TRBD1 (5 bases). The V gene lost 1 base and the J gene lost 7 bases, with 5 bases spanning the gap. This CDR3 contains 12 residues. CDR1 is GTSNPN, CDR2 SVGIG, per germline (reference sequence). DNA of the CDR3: TGTGCCTGGAGTGGACAGAATTCACCCCTCCACTTT. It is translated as CAWSGQNSPLHF.

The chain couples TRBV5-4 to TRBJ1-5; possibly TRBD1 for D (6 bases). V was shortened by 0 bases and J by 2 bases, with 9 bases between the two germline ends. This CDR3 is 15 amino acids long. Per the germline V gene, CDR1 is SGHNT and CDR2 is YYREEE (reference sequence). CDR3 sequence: CASSLGPGGNQPQHF. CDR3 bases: TGTGCCAGCAGCTTGGGACCAGGGGGCAATCAGCCCCAGCATTTT.

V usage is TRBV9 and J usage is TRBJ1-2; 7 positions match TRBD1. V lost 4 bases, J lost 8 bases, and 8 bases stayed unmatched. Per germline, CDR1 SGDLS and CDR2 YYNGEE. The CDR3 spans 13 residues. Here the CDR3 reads CASSLGQMGGYTF. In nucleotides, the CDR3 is TGTGCCAGCAGCCTGGGACAGATGGGAGGCTACACCTTC. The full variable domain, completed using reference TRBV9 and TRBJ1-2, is DSGVTQTPKHLITATGQRVTLRCSPRSGDLSVYWYQQSLDQGLQFLIQYYNGEERAKGNILERFSAQQFPDLHSELNLSSLELGDSALYFCASSLGQMGGYTFGSGTRLTVV.